The 25 T cell receptor beta chains given below trace back to one sample, sequenced in a study of T cell responses to AZD1222 COVID-19 vaccine. Here immunoSEQ multiplex PCR was the method, and the copy in TCRdb shows in-frame clones only, minus some. The sample records some 99,000 clones, over 75% being singletons. Material: peripheral blood, obtained on day 0 of MenACWY control vaccination. These receptors were collected from an adult in good health.

With regard to this clone: No conserved phenylalanine or tryptophan is present at the end of the CDR3, so a read error is the likely explanation. The chain uses TRBV6-6 and TRBJ1-1; the D is unclear. Germline V CDR1 and CDR2: MNHNY, SVGAGI (reference sequence). The length of the CDR3 is 12 residues. With 2 bases removed from V and 4 bases from J, the gap between germline ends came to 5 bases. As DNA, the CDR3 is TGTGCCAGCAGTTACGGGGTCACTGAAGCTTTCCTT. Residues: CASSYGVTEAFL.

CDR3 residues: CASSLTGRSETQYF. Written as DNA, the CDR3 is TGTGCCAGCAGCTTGACAGGTCGGTCGGAGACCCAGTACTTC. V is TRBV7-9 and J is TRBJ2-5; D perhaps matches TRBD1 (6 bases). From germline, CDR1 is SEHNR and CDR2 FQNEAQ (reference sequence). V lost 3 bases and J lost 5, with 13 bases in between. This CDR3 comprises 14 residues.

The V gene is TRBV19, the J gene TRBJ2-2; 7 bases are shared with TRBD2. The CDR3 sequence is 16 residues long. The V segment lost 5 bases and the J segment 2 bases; nucleotides outside the gene matches: 8. Per germline, CDR1 LNHDA and CDR2 SQIVND (reference sequence). The CDR3 protein is CASSPSGTPNTGELFF. CDR3 in DNA: TGTGCCAGTAGTCCCAGCGGGACCCCAAACACCGGGGAGCTGTTTTTT.

CDR3 amino acids: CASSSTTASTDTQYF. DNA of the CDR3: TGTGCCAGCAGTTCCACGACAGCCTCCACAGATACGCAGTATTTT. The chain employs TRBV6-5 and TRBJ2-3, with TRBD1 as a possible D gene (5 bases). The CDR3 covers 15 residues. The germline V gene encodes CDR1 MNHEY and CDR2 SVGAGI. Trimming cost V 4 bases and J 2 bases, with 13 bases left between them.

This chain links TRBV3-1 (or the pseudogene TRBV3-2) with TRBJ1-3; a weak D match, TRBD1 (5 bases). Germline V CDR1 and CDR2: LGHDT, YNNKEL (reference sequence). This CDR3 has 14 amino acids. V lost 3 bases and J lost 4, with 10 bases in between. The CDR3 protein is CASSQGVEGNTIYF. DNA of the CDR3: TGTGCCAGCAGCCAGGGGGTTGAGGGAAACACCATATATTTT.

The rearrangement links TRBV6-5 to TRBJ2-7; D not certain. The CDR3 has 14 amino acids. Germline V CDR1 and CDR2: MNHEY, SVGAGI. V lost 5 bases and J 1 base, leaving 12 bases between the germline ends. The CDR3 spells CASSPDGESYEQYF. CDR3 nucleotide sequence: TGTGCCAGCAGTCCTGACGGCGAATCCTACGAGCAGTACTTC.

V is TRBV10-2 and J is TRBJ1-2, with D possibly TRBD1 on 6 matching bases. This CDR3 comprises 17 residues. The V end was cut by 2 bases, the J end by 0 bases, with 16 bases between. Germline V gene lookup returns CDR1 WSHSY and CDR2 SAAADI. CDR3 sequence: CASSERTATGANYGYTF. CDR3 nucleotides: TGCGCCAGCAGTGAGAGAACCGCGACAGGAGCTAACTATGGCTACACCTTC.

V usage is TRBV28 and J usage is TRBJ1-2; 10 nucleotides align to TRBD1. V shed 11 bases and J 2 bases; nucleotides not matched to a gene: 2. Germline-derived CDR1 and CDR2 are MDHEN and SYDVKM. The CDR3 contains 12 residues. The CDR3 DNA follows: TGTGCCGGGGGACAGGGGAACTATGGCTACACCTTC. Its protein is CAGGQGNYGYTF.

The chain links TRBV5-4 to TRBJ1-6; 9 bases agree with TRBD1. This CDR3 is 15 amino acids long. CDR1 and CDR2 (germline): SGHNT, YYREEE (reference sequence). V shed 0 bases and J 10 bases; nucleotides not matched to a gene: 5. The CDR3 DNA sequence: TGTGCCAGCAGCTTGGAACAGGGGGCAGGATCACCCCTCCACTTT. Translating gives CASSLEQGAGSPLHF. The full variable domain, in which reference TRBV5-4 and TRBJ1-6 provide the parts outside the CDR3, is ETGVTQSPTHLIKTRGQQVTLRCSSQSGHNTVSWYQQALGQGPQFIFQYYREEENGRGNFPPRFSGLQFPNYSSELNVNALELDDSALYLCASSLEQGAGSPLHFGNGTRLTVT.

The chain employs TRBV29-1 and TRBJ2-1; D perhaps matches TRBD1 (6 bases). Germline loops: CDR1 SQVTM, CDR2 ANQGSEA. This CDR3 is 14 amino acids long. Deletions cut 4 bases from V and 2 bases from J, with 12 bases between. CDR3 region: CSVARTATYNEQFF. As DNA, the CDR3 is TGCAGCGTTGCAAGGACAGCTACCTACAATGAGCAGTTCTTC.

The chain joins TRBV5-1 to TRBJ2-3; TRBD2 is a possible D gene (6 bases). CDR1 and CDR2 (germline): SGHRS, YFSETQ. The CDR3 runs to 13 residues. The germline V and J ends were trimmed by 4 bases and 8 bases, with 14 bases remaining between them. CDR3 DNA sequence: TGCGCCAGCAGCCCTGGGGTCGGGGGTACGCAGTATTTT. Amino acid sequence: CASSPGVGGTQYF.

The chain recombines TRBV3-1 (or the pseudogene TRBV3-2) with TRBJ2-7; a weak D match, TRBD1 (5 bases). Germline V gene data show CDR1 as LGHDT and CDR2 as YNNKEL (reference sequence). CDR3 length equals 15 residues. The germline V and J ends were trimmed by 1 base and 0 bases, with 10 bases remaining between them. CDR3 loop: CASSQGRAVSYEQYF. DNA of the CDR3: TGTGCCAGCAGCCAAGGCAGGGCTGTCTCCTACGAGCAGTACTTC.

The V gene is TRBV7-2, the J gene TRBJ1-2, with TRBD1 as a possible D gene (6 bases). The germline CDR1 and CDR2 sequences are SGHTA and FQGNSA. The length of the CDR3 is 13 residues. V was trimmed by 3 bases and J by 4 bases, leaving 9 bases between them. The CDR3 region has the DNA TGTGCCAGCAGCTTGACAGGCAGCTATGGCTACACCTTC. Protein product: CASSLTGSYGYTF.

This clone was seen just once. The rearrangement links TRBV9 to TRBJ2-2, with D possibly TRBD2 on 6 matching bases. The CDR3 extends over 15 amino acids. Germline V gene data show CDR1 as SGDLS and CDR2 as YYNGEE. The germline V and J ends were trimmed by 2 bases and 1 base, with 9 bases remaining between them. The CDR3 coding sequence is TGTGCCAGCAGCGTGCGGGGCGAGAACACCGGGGAGCTGTTTTTT. Residues: CASSVRGENTGELFF.

The chain carries TRBV7-9 and TRBJ2-7, with D unresolved. The CDR3 sequence is 13 residues long. With 5 bases removed from V and 2 bases from J, the gap between germline ends came to 10 bases. The germline V gene encodes CDR1 SEHNR and CDR2 FQNEAQ (reference sequence). CDR3 DNA: TGTGCCAGCAGCCCCGACACACCCTACGAGCAGTACTTC. The encoded protein is CASSPDTPYEQYF.

J is TRBJ2-1 and V is TRBV5-5; perhaps TRBD1 as D (6 bases). The V end was cut by 1 base, the J end by 7 bases, with 18 bases between. The CDR3 sequence is 16 residues long. Germline lookup yields CDR1 SGHKS and CDR2 YYEKEE (reference sequence). CDR3 residues: CASSLFGGRTGNEQFF. The CDR3 DNA follows: TGTGCCAGCAGCTTGTTTGGGGGCCGAACGGGTAATGAGCAGTTCTTC.

The rearrangement joins TRBV3-1 (or the pseudogene TRBV3-2) to TRBJ1-2; D gene uncertain. The germline V gene has CDR1 LGHDT and CDR2 YNNKEL (reference sequence). The CDR3 is made up of 17 amino acids. V was shortened by 0 bases and J by 0 bases, with 14 bases between the two germline ends. The DNA of the CDR3 is TGTGCCAGCAGCCAAGAATGGGGTAACCGGTCTAACTATGGCTACACCTTC. Translating gives CASSQEWGNRSNYGYTF.

The chain joins TRBV6-4 to TRBJ1-1; a weak D match, TRBD1 (6 bases). Germline V lookup: CDR1 MRHNA, CDR2 SNTAGT. V lost 0 bases and J 8 bases, leaving 25 bases between the germline ends. The length of the CDR3 is 18 residues. Here the CDR3 DNA reads TGTGCCAGCAGTGACTCGACTAGGAGGTCGGAGGGGGATAGGGAAGCTTTCTTT. It encodes CASSDSTRRSEGDREAFF.

This chain uses TRBV19 with TRBJ1-5; TRBD1 agrees at 8 bases. From germline, CDR1 is LNHDA and CDR2 SQIVND (reference sequence). The CDR3 totals 14 residues. With V trimmed by 8 bases and J by 0 bases, 3 bases remained unmatched. The CDR3 reads CASGTGLSNQPQHF. The CDR3, as DNA: TGTGCCAGTGGGACAGGACTTAGCAATCAGCCCCAGCATTTT.

CDR3 region: CASSPSLQLYEQYF. In DNA form, the CDR3 reads TGTGCCAGCAGCCCGAGTCTGCAACTCTACGAGCAGTACTTC. The genes are TRBV4-2 and TRBJ2-7; D gene uncertain. The V gene lost 4 bases and the J gene lost 3 bases, with 13 bases spanning the gap. This CDR3 contains 14 residues. The germline V gene has CDR1 LGHNA and CDR2 YNFKEQ.

The V call is TRBV19, the J call TRBJ2-5; D is ambiguous. This CDR3 spans 14 amino acids. Germline-derived CDR1 and CDR2 are LNHDA and SQIVND (reference sequence). Trimming cost V 5 bases and J 0 bases, with 10 bases left between them. The CDR3 bases are TGTGCCAGTAGTTACGTGGGGTACCAAGAGACCCAGTACTTC. Translating it yields CASSYVGYQETQYF.

The V call is TRBV27, the J call TRBJ2-5; TRBD2 is a possible D gene (6 bases). CDR1 and CDR2 from the germline V gene are MNHEY and SMNVEV (reference sequence). V was trimmed by 6 bases and J by 5 bases, leaving 16 bases between them. CDR3 length equals 14 residues. CDR3 DNA sequence: TGTGCCAGCAGCGGGACTGGGGGAGCGGAGACCCAGTACTTC. It translates to CASSGTGGAETQYF.

The V gene is TRBV5-1, the J gene TRBJ2-6; D not certain. The CDR3 length is 16 residues. Germline CDR1 SGHRS, CDR2 YFSETQ. The V end was cut by 4 bases, the J end by 0 bases, with 11 bases between. CDR3 region: CASSPPVGSGANVLTF. The DNA for the CDR3 is TGCGCCAGCAGCCCCCCAGTGGGCTCTGGGGCCAACGTCCTGACTTTC. Combining the CDR3 with reference TRBV5-1 and TRBJ2-6 gives the whole variable domain KAGVTQTPRYLIKTRGQQVTLSCSPISGHRSVSWYQQTPGQGLQFLFEYFSETQRNKGNFPGRFSGRQFSNSRSEMNVSTLELGDSALYLCASSPPVGSGANVLTFGAGSRLTVL.

The CDR3 sequence: CASSPGQGWSNQPQHF. The CDR3, as DNA: TGTGCCAGTAGTCCCGGACAGGGCTGGAGCAATCAGCCCCAGCATTTT. The chain joins TRBV19 to TRBJ1-5; 8 bases match TRBD1. Unmatched junction bases numbered 7, after V lost 5 bases and J lost 1 base. CDR1 and CDR2 from the germline V gene are LNHDA and SQIVND (reference sequence). CDR3 length equals 16 residues.

This clone was observed a single time. This chain uses TRBV18 with TRBJ1-4, with D tentatively TRBD1 (6 bases). The germline V gene encodes CDR1 KGHSH and CDR2 LQKENI. The V gene lost 3 bases and the J gene lost 0 bases, with 11 bases spanning the gap. The CDR3 runs to 16 residues. The CDR3 bases are TGTGCCAGCTCACCCCTGGACAGCGCAACTAATGAAAAACTGTTTTTT. Amino acid sequence: CASSPLDSATNEKLFF.